This T cell receptor (beta chain) emerged from a study of blood T cell repertoires in COVID-19. Study as a whole: COVID-19 samples, acute and convalescent, were from the United States, Italy and Spain. T cells, B-cell-depleted T cells, or PBMCs supplied cDNA or gDNA.

This clone has a handful of counts. This CDR3 region has 14 residues. The germline V gene encodes CDR1 SNHLY and CDR2 FYNNEI. V shed 3 bases and J shed 4 bases, with 7 bases lying between them. The method was immunoSEQ multiplex PCR; TCRdb's version includes in-frame clones alone and lacks a portion of them. The profile shows about 130,000 clones, approximately 80% of them singletons. J is TRBJ2-6 and V is TRBV2, with a tentative D call TRBD2 (6 bases). The sequencing sample was made of peripheral blood. This receptor was obtained from a woman aged 45-65 years with acute or convalescent COVID-19. The CDR3 DNA is TGTGCCAGCAGTGACGGACTAGGGGCCAACGTCCTGACTTTC. Translated: CASSDGLGANVLTF.